The 10 T cell receptor beta chains below come from one sample, sequenced in a study of graft-versus-host responses after intestinal transplantation. Sequencing used immunoSEQ multiplex PCR; TCRdb keeps in-frame clones, though not all of them. Here the sample spans about 2,500 clones, under 30% being singletons. This specimen consisted of alloreactive CD4+ T cells from a mixed lymphocyte reaction culture, obtained before transplantation. Subset of the sample: CFSE-low proliferating T cells sorted from approximately six-day pre-transplant mixed lymphocyte reaction (GvH or HvG direction). The receptors derive from a human patient who was an organ donor for intestinal transplantation.

The chain couples TRBV7-9 to TRBJ2-2; 11 bases map to TRBD2. The CDR3 has 17 amino acids. J gave up 1 base and V 6 bases, and 7 bases lay outside the gene matches. CDR1 and CDR2 (germline): SEHNR, FQNEAQ (reference sequence). The CDR3 coding sequence is TGTGCCAGCAGTCCTGGGACTAGCGGACAGAACACCGGGGAGCTGTTTTTT. Translation: CASSPGTSGQNTGELFF.

The chain employs TRBV2 and TRBJ2-4, with D perhaps matching TRBD2 (6 bases). Deletions cut 11 bases from V and 8 bases from J, with 16 bases between. Germline V gives CDR1 SNHLY, CDR2 FYNNEI. The CDR3 runs 12 residues. CDR3 nucleotides: TGTGCCGGCCCCCCCAGGGAGGACATTCAGTACTTC. Its translation: CAGPPREDIQYF.

J is TRBJ2-7 and V is TRBV28, with TRBD2 matching over 7 bases. V lost 5 bases to trimming and J lost 1 base; unmatched junction nucleotides: 5. In germline, CDR1 is MDHEN, CDR2 SYDVKM. The CDR3 is 14 residues long. The DNA of the CDR3 is TGTGCCAGCAGTCCTCCAGCGGGATCCTACGAGCAGTACTTC. Translating gives CASSPPAGSYEQYF. The entire variable domain, with the rest obtained from reference TRBV28 and TRBJ2-7, is as follows: DVKVTQSSRYLVKRTGEKVFLECVQDMDHENMFWYRQDPGLGLRLIYFSYDVKMKEKGDIPEGYSVSREKKERFSLILESASTNQTSMYLCASSPPAGSYEQYFGPGTRLTVT.

The J gene is TRBJ1-5, the V gene TRBV2; the D gene is possibly TRBD1 (5 bases). Germline V CDR1 and CDR2: SNHLY, FYNNEI. The CDR3 has 13 residues. Trimming took 6 bases from V and 5 from J, leaving 11 bases between them. In DNA form, the CDR3 reads TGTGCCAGCAGCCAGGACACCGATCAGCCCCAGCATTTT. Translating it yields CASSQDTDQPQHF.

J is TRBJ2-1 and V is TRBV18; possibly TRBD2 for D (5 bases). This CDR3 region has 13 residues. The V end lost 3 bases, the J end lost 7 bases, and 10 bases lay between the germline ends. Germline V CDR1 and CDR2: KGHSH, LQKENI. CDR3 loop: CASSPSGNNEQFF. Written as DNA, the CDR3 is TGTGCCAGCTCACCTTCGGGAAATAATGAGCAGTTCTTC. The whole variable domain, filled in from reference TRBV18 and TRBJ2-1, reads NAGVMQNPRHLVRRRGQEARLRCSPMKGHSHVYWYRQLPEEGLKFMVYLQKENIIDESGMPKERFSAEFPKEGPSILRIQQVVRGDSAAYFCASSPSGNNEQFFGPGTRLTVL.

The chain joins TRBV19 to TRBJ2-5; no definite D call. The CDR3 covers 15 residues. Germline assignment: CDR1 LNHDA and CDR2 SQIVND (reference sequence). V was clipped by 2 bases and J by 2 bases, with 12 bases between them. The CDR3 region has the DNA TGTGCCAGTAGTATAAGGCTAGTTTCACAAGAGACCCAGTACTTC. Protein product: CASSIRLVSQETQYF.

This clone has a handful of counts. J is TRBJ2-3 and V is TRBV30, with 8 positions matching TRBD2. Trimming at V came to 0 bases and at J to 0 bases, leaving 2 bases not matched to a gene. The CDR3 spans 15 residues. From germline, CDR1 is GTSNPN and CDR2 SVGIG (reference sequence). The CDR3 bases are TGTGCCTGGAGTGTACCTAGCGGGAGCACAGATACGCAGTATTTT. Protein: CAWSVPSGSTDTQYF.

The chain employs TRBV6-1 and TRBJ2-7; 7 nucleotides match TRBD2. This CDR3 has 15 amino acids. V was pared by 5 bases and J by 3 bases, with 10 bases of the junction left unmatched. Germline loops: CDR1 MNHNS, CDR2 SASEGT. CDR3 sequence: CASSRASGTLYEQYF. CDR3 in DNA: TGTGCCAGCAGTAGGGCCAGCGGGACGCTCTACGAGCAGTACTTC.

This chain links TRBV9 with TRBJ1-1, with D possibly TRBD1 on 5 matching bases. Trimming took off 3 bases at V and 4 bases at J, with 10 bases between the two ends. CDR1 is SGDLS, CDR2 YYNGEE, per germline. This CDR3 is 13 amino acids long. The CDR3 region is CASSAGGGTEAFF. In DNA, the CDR3 is TGTGCCAGCAGCGCGGGGGGGGGCACTGAAGCTTTCTTT.

The table lists this clone with a few counts. The chain carries TRBV6-8 and TRBJ2-7, with unresolved D. The V end was cut by 6 bases, the J end by 3 bases, with 6 bases between. The CDR3 runs 11 residues. Germline V gene data show CDR1 as MNHGY and CDR2 as SAAAGT. CDR3 residues: CASSRLYEQYF. The CDR3 DNA reads as TGTGCCAGCAGCCGACTCTACGAGCAGTACTTC.